The 14 T cell receptor beta chains below were found in one sample sequenced in a study of blood T cell repertoires in COVID-19 (dated by TCRdb to the early 2020s). Receptor libraries were prepared by the immunoSEQ multiplex PCR assay. The table was pulled from immuneACCESS by TCRdb, which kept in-frame rearrangements only. Such tables lose some clones; where checked, under half of the loss comes from unresolved V genes, and the rest has no known cause. This sample lists 150,000 to 200,000 clones; approximately 80% were detected once. In total, the top ten clones hold about 6% of the sample. Sequencing input: PBMCs or T cells enriched from blood (not recorded which). These receptors were obtained from a man aged 35-49 years who had recovered from COVID-19.

The chain couples TRBV25-1 to TRBJ1-2, with no clear D. The germline gives CDR1 MGHDK, CDR2 SYGVNS. The V gene lost 6 bases and the J gene lost 2 bases, with 7 bases spanning the gap. The CDR3 spans 12 residues. The CDR3 loop is CASRDGNYGYTF. The CDR3 nucleotides read TGTGCCAGCAGAGACGGGAACTATGGCTACACCTTC.

In DNA form, the CDR3 reads TGTGCCAGCAGTTACGGGGGACAGGGGGTCGCAGATACGCAGTATTTT. Protein: CASSYGGQGVADTQYF. This chain connects TRBV6-6 to TRBJ2-3; TRBD1 matches 11 bases. V gave up 2 bases and J gave up 4 bases; unmatched junction bases: 5. The CDR3 extends over 16 amino acids. Looked up from germline, CDR1 is MNHNY and CDR2 is SVGAGI (reference sequence).

This clone was observed a few times. The chain has TRBV30 and TRBJ1-4; D unresolved. Trimming removed 2 bases from V and 7 bases from J, with 17 bases in between. This CDR3 region has 15 residues. CDR1 and CDR2 from the germline V gene are GTSNPN and SVGIG (reference sequence). This chain's CDR3 is CAWSFSRRSGEKLFF. In DNA form, the CDR3 reads TGTGCCTGGAGTTTTTCTAGAAGGTCGGGTGAAAAACTGTTTTTT.

The DNA of the CDR3 is TGTGCCCTCCTGGAGCGGGGGTCAGAAGAGACCCAGTACTTC. Translated, it gives CALLERGSEETQYF. The genes are TRBV6-5 and TRBJ2-5; 8 bases fit TRBD2. V was pared by 11 bases and J by 3 bases, with 11 bases of the junction left unmatched. In germline, CDR1 is MNHEY, CDR2 SVGAGI. CDR3 length: 14 amino acids.

This clone was detected only once. The chain combines TRBV5-1 with TRBJ1-6; maybe TRBD1 (5 bases). The CDR3 runs to 16 residues. Looked up from germline, CDR1 is SGHRS and CDR2 is YFSETQ. V lost 0 bases and J 9 bases, leaving 16 bases between the germline ends. The chain's CDR3 is CASSLEGVLLGSPLHF. As DNA, the CDR3 is TGCGCCAGCAGCTTGGAAGGGGTGCTGCTGGGTTCACCCCTCCACTTT.

The rearrangement uses TRBV27 and TRBJ2-7, with D tentatively TRBD1 (5 bases). V lost 4 bases, J lost 4 bases, and 14 bases lay in between. In germline, CDR1 is MNHEY, CDR2 SMNVEV (reference sequence). The CDR3 contains 14 residues. Written as DNA, the CDR3 is TGTGCCAGCAGTTCAGCCCTTCAGGGTTACGAGCAGTACGTC. Its protein product is CASSSALQGYEQYV.

The chain combines TRBV18 with TRBJ2-7; 10 bases align to TRBD1. Germline CDR1 reads KGHSH; CDR2 reads LQKENI. CDR3 length equals 16 residues. V gave up 6 bases and J gave up 4 bases; unmatched junction bases: 12. CDR3 sequence (DNA): TGTGCCAGCTCCCCTCAAGGGACAGGGGAGGGTTACGAGCAGTACTTC. Translating gives CASSPQGTGEGYEQYF.

The V call is TRBV7-9, the J call TRBJ1-4; D call uncertain. Looked up from germline, CDR1 is SEHNR and CDR2 is FQNEAQ (reference sequence). Trimming took off 8 bases at V and 6 bases at J, with 13 bases between the two ends. The CDR3 runs 13 residues. The CDR3 DNA is TGTGCCAGCGGGTTCCGGGGTCATGAAAAACTGTTTTTT. This sequence encodes CASGFRGHEKLFF.

A few counts support this clone. V usage is TRBV19 and J usage is TRBJ2-7; 9 positions agree with TRBD1. Germline V gene lookup returns CDR1 LNHDA and CDR2 SQIVND (reference sequence). The CDR3 covers 15 residues. The J segment lost 0 bases and the V segment lost 3 bases, leaving 3 bases of the junction unmatched. The CDR3 spells CASSMGQGLSYEQYF. CDR3 nucleotides: TGTGCCAGTAGTATGGGACAGGGCCTCTCCTACGAGCAGTACTTC.

This clone has a handful of counts. This rearrangement joins TRBV12-3 or TRBV12-4 to TRBJ1-2; TRBD1 might be the D (5 bases). Deletions cut 1 base from V and 2 bases from J, with 5 bases between. There are 13 residues in the CDR3. CDR3: CASSLEGNYGYTF. Written as DNA, the CDR3 is TGTGCCAGCAGTTTAGAGGGGAACTATGGCTACACCTTC.

In its sample, this clone was seen once. V usage is TRBV3-1 (or the pseudogene TRBV3-2) and J usage is TRBJ2-3; tentatively, D is TRBD1 (6 bases). Trimming shortened V by 1 base and J by 0 bases, and 8 bases separated the two germline ends. This CDR3 has 15 amino acids. Germline CDR1 is LGHDT and CDR2 is YNNKEL (reference sequence). The CDR3 nucleotides are TGTGCCAGCAGCCAAGCTCAGGGGAGCACAGATACGCAGTATTTT. Its protein is CASSQAQGSTDTQYF.

The CDR3 nucleotides read TGTGCCAGCAGCGTAGCCCCTGGCGGGGGGGCCACTTTAGATACGCAGTATTTT. This codes for CASSVAPGGGATLDTQYF. J is TRBJ2-3 and V is TRBV9; 9 positions match TRBD2. V shed 0 bases, J shed 5 bases, and the junction held 13 bases outside the gene matches. The CDR3 covers 18 residues. The germline V gene encodes CDR1 SGDLS and CDR2 YYNGEE. The variable domain in full, completed from reference TRBV9 and TRBJ2-3, reads DSGVTQTPKHLITATGQRVTLRCSPRSGDLSVYWYQQSLDQGLQFLIQYYNGEERAKGNILERFSAQQFPDLHSELNLSSLELGDSALYFCASSVAPGGGATLDTQYFGPGTRLTVL.

The chain is built from TRBV4-2 and TRBJ1-2; D is uncertain. Germline values: CDR1 LGHNA, CDR2 YNFKEQ. The CDR3 covers 17 residues. The V end lost 0 bases, the J end lost 3 bases, and 17 bases lay between the germline ends. In DNA, the CDR3 is TGTGCCAGCAGCCAAGATATTTGGCTGGCCTCCTACTATGGCTACACCTTC. This translates into CASSQDIWLASYYGYTF.

The chain links TRBV10-1 to TRBJ2-5, with 8 bases matching TRBD1. The CDR3 runs to 15 residues. The J segment lost 5 bases and the V segment lost 6 bases, leaving 11 bases of the junction unmatched. CDR1 and CDR2 (germline): WNHNN, SYGVQD (reference sequence). As DNA, the CDR3 is TGCGCCAGCAGCGGACAGGGAATGAATGGGGAGACCCAGTACTTC. It yields the protein CASSGQGMNGETQYF.